This T cell receptor beta chain is from a study of cytomegalovirus exposure and HLA in healthy donors. The V gene lost 4 bases and the J gene lost 1 base, with 16 bases spanning the gap. This CDR3 spans 16 amino acids. Germline values: CDR1 MGHRA, CDR2 YSYEKL. Some clones are missing from TCRdb's copy, which holds only in-frame ones; the method was immunoSEQ multiplex PCR. The sample includes roughly 280,000 clones, 80% to 90% of them seen just once. A 120-subject validation cohort, separate from the approximately 670-subject first cohort, supplied the donors. The sample was PBMCs. This sequence was found in a woman in her late teens or twenties in good health and CMV-seronegative. V gene TRBV4-1 combines with J gene TRBJ1-1; D not resolved. The CDR3 region is CASSPLWRKRNTEAFF. The CDR3, as DNA: TGCGCCAGCAGCCCCCTATGGAGGAAACGGAACACTGAAGCTTTCTTT.